This T cell receptor (beta chain) appears in the sequencing data of a study of cytomegalovirus exposure and HLA in healthy donors. Study observations and caveats: Rarity held for most TCR sequences, but there were some public TCRs that occurred in many donors.

Concerning this clone: The antigen is undetermined.

V shed 5 bases, J shed 2 bases, and the junction held 5 bases outside the gene matches. The germline V gene has CDR1 SGHVS and CDR2 FQNEAQ. The length of the CDR3 is 15 residues. Amplification used 60 Vbeta primers and 13 Jbeta primers. Measured with immunoSEQ multiplex PCR; TCRdb has only the in-frame clones, and not every one. This sample lists approximately 50,000 clones; its ten largest clones have around 2.2%. The V call is TRBV7-8, the J call TRBJ1-2, with 10 bases matching TRBD1. The sequence was collected from a woman aged 40 to 50 in good health and CMV-seronegative. Sequencing was performed on PBMCs. The DNA for the CDR3 is TGTGCCAGCAGCCCGGGACAGGGGCTGAACTATGGCTACACCTTC. It yields the protein CASSPGQGLNYGYTF.